Detailed here is one T cell receptor beta chain. This clonotype was picked up a small number of times. Its antigen remains unidentified. Per-base qualities were not stored, and no clone one base away is much larger. The source of the sample is a study of T cells in Graves' hyperthyroidism and ophthalmopathy (dated by TCRdb to about 2019). Background on the whole study: Peripheral blood was sampled at the time of initial diagnosis, prior to any treatment. Whether ophthalmopathy could be predicted prospectively was tested in an independent validation cohort made up of roughly 19 hyperthyroidism patients plus 17 patients who later progressed to ophthalmopathy. After sampling, hyperthyroidism patients received methimazole starting at 30 mg daily, and ophthalmopathy patients received high-dose intravenous methylprednisolone. The roughly 91 discovery patients were randomly divided into training and test sets at a 7:3 ratio. Thyroid tissue and blood T-cell repertoires from six Graves' hyperthyroidism patients were also compared in the study. To identify distinguishing TCR V-J signatures, a discovery cohort of about 100 patients was used, comprising under 45 with Graves' ophthalmopathy and some 60 with stable Graves' hyperthyroidism. The paper reports TCR Vbeta CDR3 sequencing of some 140 peripheral blood samples: approximately 43 ophthalmopathy, fewer than 80 hyperthyroidism and around 17 progressor patients.

The TCR beta CDR3 regions were amplified from RNA transcripts. A first-round RT-PCR of the TCR CDR3 used the HTBI primer set with the Qiagen OneStep RT-PCR kit. The libraries were constructed in a second round of multiplex PCR and then size-selected and purified. Sequencing of the libraries was done on an Illumina HiSeq2000 using paired-end 100 bp reads. The paper's data handling went like this. SOAPnuke was used to process the raw data, with reads discarded if the reads contained adapters or uncalled bases, had a mean Phred below 15, or lacked an exact constant-primer or identifier match. COPE v1.2.5 was used to merge high-quality paired reads, and clonotypes were defined as unique nucleotide sequences. MiTCR v1.1 was used to align the clonotypes against IMGT TRBV, TRBD and TRBJ reference segments. The analysis included only V-J combinations with a frequency above 0.0001, which together covered approximately 99% of the repertoires. A TCS score was defined as the ratio between F50 (clonal expansion) and ExV (chaos), using BLOSUM62-based TCRdist between CDR3 peptides within each V-J. Welch's t-statistics and random forest reduced several hundred V-J features to around 14, which were used in a naive Bayes classifier (R e1071). The Morisita-Horn index was used to measure how similar the thyroid and blood repertoires were. TCRdb ran its own pipeline on the public reads, namely fastp trimming at Q25 and MiXCR clone calling, and kept in-frame beta chains. Every CDR3 protein is listed once, alongside the most common genes and DNA of its rows. In this record, the V and J calls reflect TCRdb's handling and not the investigators' own analysis. The sample table records around 720,000 distinct CDR3 sequences; 30% to 40% of these occur just once. Around 30% of the sample goes to the ten largest clones.

Graves' hyperthyroidism was defined as stable when no progression to ophthalmopathy occurred over 18 months of follow-up. The hyperthyroidism patients were between 18 and 65 years old and newly diagnosed, with a disease duration of less than 2 months. Patients with uncontrolled infections, other autoimmune diseases, pregnancy or lactation were excluded. Clinical symptoms, serum thyroxine and TRAb, thyroid ultrasound, and orbital computed tomography formed the basis for the diagnoses. Ficoll-Paque density gradient centrifugation was used to isolate PBMCs from about 10 ml of fresh peripheral blood. Total RNA was extracted using Trizol reagent, and RNA quality was assessed on an Agilent 2100 Bioanalyzer. General conclusions and limits of the study: In validation, progression to ophthalmopathy was predicted by the model with 70.59% sensitivity and under 85% specificity, a median of around 5.9 months before onset. Blood samples also contained most of the expanded thyroid clonotypes (frequency above 0.001), which suggests that blood repertoires may reflect thyroid immune responses. Sample size was not statistically predetermined, and blinding of investigators to group allocation was not performed. Ophthalmopathy was separated from stable hyperthyroidism by a 13 V-J signature model, with around 88% sensitivity and 81% to 83% specificity obtained in cross-validation and 80%/75% obtained in testing.

CDR1 and CDR2, looked up from the germline V gene, are SGHVS and FQNEAQ. Its CDR3 holds 16 amino acids, cysteine through phenylalanine. Here the CDR3 DNA is all that survives: 48 bases in frame from base 1. Relative to germline, V is missing 5 bases and J is missing 5 bases, with 13 bases of the junction outside any gene match. Sample: blood. The source of this sequence is a woman in her thirties or forties with Graves' hyperthyroidism. The sequence joins TRBV7-8 to TRBJ2-5; the junction holds 8 bases that match TRBD2. The nucleotide sequence is TGTGCCAGCAGCCCCGGACTAGCAGATTCTTGGGAGACCCAGTACTTC. It translates to CASSPGLADSWETQYF.